This entry lists 14 T cell receptor beta chains sequenced from one sample in a study of blood T cell repertoires in COVID-19 (TCRdb year 2020). The method was the immunoSEQ multiplex PCR assay. TCRdb re-hosts the immuneACCESS table, in-frame sequences only. Its copies lack some clones; in the studies checked, an unresolved V gene accounts for under half of them, and the cause for the rest is not known. The sample data list 150,000 to 200,000 clones, and approximately 78% of these were observed just once. The ten biggest clones cover roughly 17% of the sample. Sample: PBMCs or T cells enriched from blood (not recorded which). The receptor set was obtained from a woman between 45 and 65 years old who had recovered from COVID-19.

The genes are TRBV20-1 and TRBJ1-6, with TRBD1 as a possible D gene (6 bases). The CDR3 contains 19 residues. The V end was cut by 3 bases, the J end by 0 bases, with 21 bases between. CDR1 is DFQATT, CDR2 SNEGSKA, per germline (reference sequence). The CDR3 spells CSASPPLGRGSSYNSPLHF. CDR3 DNA sequence: TGCAGTGCTAGTCCCCCCCTCGGCAGGGGTAGCTCCTATAATTCACCCCTCCACTTT.

This chain uses TRBV27 with TRBJ2-7, with 12 bases lining up with TRBD2. Trimming took 4 bases from V and 0 from J; bases not matched to a gene: 10. CDR1 and CDR2 (germline): MNHEY, SMNVEV (reference sequence). CDR3 size: 18 residues. For the CDR3, the DNA is TGTGCCAGCAGTTCTACTAGACTAGCGGGAGATTTCTCCTACGAGCAGTACTTC. Translated, it gives CASSSTRLAGDFSYEQYF.

V and J are TRBV6-2 or TRBV6-3 and TRBJ2-7; D possibly corresponds to TRBD2 (6 bases). Between the trimmed V and J ends, which lost 2 bases and 0 bases, there was a span of 14 bases. Looked up from germline, CDR1 is MNHEY and CDR2 is SVGEGT. The CDR3 covers 16 residues. CDR3 amino acids: CASSYRRAGISYEQYF. The DNA for the CDR3 is TGTGCCAGCAGTTACCGGAGGGCGGGTATCTCCTACGAGCAGTACTTC.

J is TRBJ1-1 and V is TRBV5-1, with D possibly being TRBD1 (5 bases). Germline V CDR1 and CDR2: SGHRS, YFSETQ. CDR3 length: 15 amino acids. Deletions cut 4 bases from V and 1 base from J, with 14 bases between. CDR3 in DNA: TGCGCCAGCAGCGACCAACTGGACAAGAACACTGAAGCTTTCTTT. Amino acid sequence: CASSDQLDKNTEAFF.

The chain is built from TRBV5-8 and TRBJ2-7; D gene ambiguous. CDR1 and CDR2 (germline): SGHTS, YDEGEE. Trimming left V 2 bases short and J 1 base short, with 7 bases between. This CDR3 is 13 amino acids long. The CDR3 here is CASSFSGSYEQYF. CDR3 DNA: TGTGCCAGCAGCTTCTCCGGGTCCTACGAGCAGTACTTC.

The V and J genes are TRBV24-1 and TRBJ2-2; 10 nucleotides align to TRBD2. Germline V gene lookup returns CDR1 KGHDR and CDR2 SFDVKD. This CDR3 region has 14 residues. V dropped 7 bases and J dropped 5; count of bases not matched to a gene: 3. CDR3 nucleotide sequence: TGTGCCACCAGAGAGACTAGCGGGACCGGGGAGCTGTTTTTT. Its translation: CATRETSGTGELFF.

The gene calls are TRBV9 and TRBJ2-2; D unresolved. V was pared by 4 bases and J by 7 bases, with 11 bases between. The CDR3 contains 13 residues. Germline V gene lookup returns CDR1 SGDLS and CDR2 YYNGEE. The chain's CDR3 is CASSPRVGGELFF. Here the CDR3 DNA reads TGTGCCAGCAGCCCCCGAGTCGGCGGGGAGCTGTTTTTT.

The chain is built from TRBV14 and TRBJ2-5; D is undetermined. CDR3 size: 12 residues. Germline values: CDR1 SGHDN, CDR2 FVKESK. Deletions cut 5 bases from V and 0 bases from J, with 4 bases between. CDR3 region: CASSLYQETQYF. CDR3 sequence (DNA): TGTGCCAGCAGCTTATACCAAGAGACCCAGTACTTC. The variable domain in full, with the rest retrieved from reference TRBV14 and TRBJ2-5, is EAGVTQFPSHSVIEKGQTVTLRCDPISGHDNLYWYRRVMGKEIKFLLHFVKESKQDESGMPNNRFLAERTGGTYSTLKVQPAELEDSGVYFCASSLYQETQYFGPGTRLLVL.

The chain joins TRBV6-2 or TRBV6-3 to TRBJ2-1; 7 nucleotides line up with TRBD2. This CDR3 has 16 amino acids. V was clipped by 0 bases and J by 4 bases; unmatched bases: 6. From germline, CDR1 is MNHEY and CDR2 SVGEGT. The DNA of the CDR3 is TGTGCCAGCAGTTACTCGACCCCACTAGCGTACAATGAGCAGTTCTTC. Protein: CASSYSTPLAYNEQFF.

This chain connects TRBV16 to TRBJ2-2; possibly TRBD1 for D (6 bases). Germline V lookup: CDR1 KGHSY, CDR2 FQNENV. There are 15 residues in the CDR3. Trimming took off 1 base at V and 1 base at J, with 7 bases between the two ends. The CDR3: CASSQWGQNTGELFF. CDR3 sequence (DNA): TGTGCCAGCAGCCAATGGGGGCAGAACACCGGGGAGCTGTTTTTT.

The chain employs TRBV9 and TRBJ2-1, with TRBD1 matching 7 bases. Trimming took 2 bases from V and 12 from J; bases not matched to a gene: 8. This CDR3 spans 13 amino acids. Germline CDR1 and CDR2: SGDLS and YYNGEE. CDR3 DNA sequence: TGTGCCAGCAGCGTTGTCAGGGGGTCGGCGCAGTTCTTC. Translated: CASSVVRGSAQFF.

This clone was observed a few times. This chain uses TRBV3-1 (or the pseudogene TRBV3-2) with TRBJ1-2, with TRBD1 as a possible D gene (6 bases). The V gene's germline CDR1 is LGHDT and CDR2 YNNKEL (reference sequence). The CDR3 spans 13 residues. Trimming pared 5 bases from V and 12 bases from J, leaving 19 bases between. CDR3 nucleotides: TGTGCCAGCAGCTGGGACAATAGTTTCGTCCACACCTTC. It codes for CASSWDNSFVHTF.

This chain links TRBV28 with TRBJ1-1, with 8 nucleotides matching TRBD1. V trimming: 7 bases; J trimming: 6 bases; junction bases outside the gene matches: 7. Per germline, CDR1 MDHEN and CDR2 SYDVKM. The CDR3 totals 13 residues. For the CDR3, the DNA is TGTGCCAGCACTCAGCCGGGACAGGCTGAAGCTTTCTTT. It codes for CASTQPGQAEAFF.

This chain uses TRBV7-8 with TRBJ2-3; D gene uncertain. Per the germline V gene, CDR1 is SGHVS and CDR2 is FQNEAQ. V lost 5 bases to trimming and J lost 5 bases, with 8 bases between them. The length of the CDR3 is 12 residues. CDR3 sequence reads: CASSPLLDTQYF. For the CDR3, the DNA is TGTGCCAGCAGCCCCCTTTTAGATACGCAGTATTTT.